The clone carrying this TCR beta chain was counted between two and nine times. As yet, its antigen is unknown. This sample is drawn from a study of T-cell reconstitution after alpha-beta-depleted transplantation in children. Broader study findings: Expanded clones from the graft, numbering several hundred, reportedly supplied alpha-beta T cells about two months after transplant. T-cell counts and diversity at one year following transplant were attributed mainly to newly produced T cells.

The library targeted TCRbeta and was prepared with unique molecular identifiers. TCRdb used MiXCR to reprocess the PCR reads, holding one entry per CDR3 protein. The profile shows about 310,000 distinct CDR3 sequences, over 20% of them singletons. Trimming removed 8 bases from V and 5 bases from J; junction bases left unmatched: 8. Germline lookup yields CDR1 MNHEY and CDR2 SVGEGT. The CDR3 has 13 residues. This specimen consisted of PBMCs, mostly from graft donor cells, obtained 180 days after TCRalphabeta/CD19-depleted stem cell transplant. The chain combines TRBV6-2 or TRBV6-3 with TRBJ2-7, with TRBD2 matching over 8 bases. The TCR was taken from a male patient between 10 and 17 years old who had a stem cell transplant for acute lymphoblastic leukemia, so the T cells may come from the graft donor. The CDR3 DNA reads TGTGCCAGCGGACTAGCAAACGTGAACGAGCAGTACTTC. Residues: CASGLANVNEQYF.